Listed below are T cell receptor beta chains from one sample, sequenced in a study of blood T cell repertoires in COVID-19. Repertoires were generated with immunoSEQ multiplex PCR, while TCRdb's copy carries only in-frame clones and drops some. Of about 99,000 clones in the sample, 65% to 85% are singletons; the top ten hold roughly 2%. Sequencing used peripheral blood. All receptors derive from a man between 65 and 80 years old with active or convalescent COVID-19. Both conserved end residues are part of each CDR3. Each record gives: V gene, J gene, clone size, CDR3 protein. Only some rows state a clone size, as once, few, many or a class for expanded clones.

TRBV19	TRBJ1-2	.	CASSMRGGSYGYTF
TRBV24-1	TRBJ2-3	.	CATSDFGSTDTQYF
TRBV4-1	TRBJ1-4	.	CASSQEGQGGFLSEKLFF
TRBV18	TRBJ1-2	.	CASSPARTGDYGYTF
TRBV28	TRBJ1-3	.	CASSRWQISGNTIYF
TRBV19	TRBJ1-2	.	CASMGDRHNYGYTF
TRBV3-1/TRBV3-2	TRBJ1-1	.	CASSQYGQGNTEAFF
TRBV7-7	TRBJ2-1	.	CASSLTGNNNEQFF
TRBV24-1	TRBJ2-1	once	CATSDFVGASGGYEQFF
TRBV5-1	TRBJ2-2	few	CASSLGTGRGELFF
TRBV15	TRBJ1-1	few	CATSAPAGRTEAFF
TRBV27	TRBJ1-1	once	CASNPQGARGTEAFF
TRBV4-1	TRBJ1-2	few	CASSQDPTGLWGYTF
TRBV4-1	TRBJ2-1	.	CASSHQGGYNEQFF
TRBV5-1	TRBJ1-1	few	CASSLESMNTEAFF
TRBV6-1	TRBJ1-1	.	CASSERDGEAFF
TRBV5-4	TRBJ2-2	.	CASSFGQVNTGELFF
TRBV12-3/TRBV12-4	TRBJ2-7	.	CASSPGGYEQYF
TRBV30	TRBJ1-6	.	CAWTRSGHGSYNSPLHF
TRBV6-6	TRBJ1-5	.	CASSYGGQTRGQPQHF
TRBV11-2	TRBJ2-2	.	CASSLVRTTGELFF
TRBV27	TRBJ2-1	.	CASSLGDRGLLGEQFF
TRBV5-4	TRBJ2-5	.	CASSSGGHREETQYF
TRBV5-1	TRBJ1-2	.	CASRSGFFYGYTF
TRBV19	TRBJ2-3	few	CASRESTDTQYF
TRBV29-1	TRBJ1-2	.	CSVGTNYGYTF
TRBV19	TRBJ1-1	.	CASSKGQVNTEAFF
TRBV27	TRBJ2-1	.	CASSSLSGQKYNEQFF
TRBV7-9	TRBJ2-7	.	CASSPRTGESYEQYF
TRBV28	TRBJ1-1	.	CASSSPGGGWTEAFF
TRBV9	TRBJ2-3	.	CASSPRTSGGDTQYF
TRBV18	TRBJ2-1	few	CASSPRSLAGSADEQFF
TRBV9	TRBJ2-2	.	CASSPWHANTGELFF
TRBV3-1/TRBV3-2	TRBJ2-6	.	CASSQDSGNTGANVLTF
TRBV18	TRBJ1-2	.	CASSPPNRRQGPYGYTF
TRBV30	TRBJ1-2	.	CAWSSGQGNGYTF
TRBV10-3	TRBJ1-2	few	CAIRETGNYGYTF
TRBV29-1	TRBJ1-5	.	CSVERTGDPNQPQHF
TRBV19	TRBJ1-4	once	CASRLPGQGNEKLFF
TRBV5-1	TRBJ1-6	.	CASSNAGQVLGSPLHF
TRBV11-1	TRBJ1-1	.	CASSFAGRLNTEAFF
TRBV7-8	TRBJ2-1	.	CASSLSSLTGNEQFF
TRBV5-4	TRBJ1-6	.	CASRYWTGQPYNSPLHF
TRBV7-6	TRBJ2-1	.	CASSSTSGTYNEQFF
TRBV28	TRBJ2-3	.	CASSLSGGATDTQYF
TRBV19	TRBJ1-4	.	CASSIGWAEKLFF
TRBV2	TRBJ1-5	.	CASSVTGLNSNQPQHF
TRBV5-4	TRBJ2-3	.	CASSMYGTSGGAAQYF
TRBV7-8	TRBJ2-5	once	CASSFEQGPQETQYF
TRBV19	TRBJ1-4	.	CASSPGDLAGEKLFF
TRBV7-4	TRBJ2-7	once	CASSPTSGGKQGYEQYF
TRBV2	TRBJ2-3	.	CASSELAGGSTDTQYF